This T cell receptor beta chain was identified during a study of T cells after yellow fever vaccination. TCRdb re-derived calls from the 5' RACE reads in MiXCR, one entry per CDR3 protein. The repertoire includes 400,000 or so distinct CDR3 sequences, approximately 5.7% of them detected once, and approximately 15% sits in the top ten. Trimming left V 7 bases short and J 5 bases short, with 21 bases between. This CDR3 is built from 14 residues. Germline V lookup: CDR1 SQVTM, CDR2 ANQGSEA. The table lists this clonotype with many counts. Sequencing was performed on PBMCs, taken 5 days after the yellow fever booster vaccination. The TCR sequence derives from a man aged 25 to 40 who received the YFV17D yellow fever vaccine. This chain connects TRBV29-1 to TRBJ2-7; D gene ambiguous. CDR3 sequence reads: CSAYLAVPPNEQYF. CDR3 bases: TGCAGCGCCTATTTAGCTGTTCCGCCGAACGAGCAGTACTTC.